This T cell receptor (beta chain) is drawn from a study of cytomegalovirus exposure and HLA in healthy donors. Concerning this clone itself: Its antigen is not known.

The PCR contained 60 Vbeta and 13 Jbeta primers. This table comes from immunoSEQ multiplex PCR, and its TCRdb copy is limited to in-frame clones, with some not included. The data show 25,000 to 35,000 clones, and the top ten clones hold approximately 3.5%. Study-wide findings and caveats: A later examination showed that TCR association rates differed by HLA locus, with DRB1 most and HLA-C fewest. With later analysis, a missense DCLRE1C variant became linked to TCR beta V- and J-gene trimming.

V was clipped by 6 bases and J by 5 bases, with 10 bases between them. There are 12 residues in the CDR3. CDR1 is MNHNS and CDR2 is SASEGT in the germline V gene. Sequencing was done on a sample of PBMCs. V and J are TRBV6-1 and TRBJ1-1; D unresolved. The TCR sequence derives from a man aged 35-49 years in good health and CMV-seronegative. CDR3 DNA sequence: TGTGCCAGCAGAACGACGGGGACTGAAGCTTTCTTT. Translation: CASRTTGTEAFF.